Listed here are 18 T cell receptor beta chains from one sample, sequenced in a study of shared clonotypes between healthy human individuals. Profiling relied on immunoSEQ multiplex PCR, and the TCRdb table lists in-frame clones only, not all of them. The data contain over a million clones, roughly 80% of them singletons. The specimen was memory CD4+ T cells sorted from blood. The subset denotes: CD45RA-negative fraction. The source of these receptors is a man in his late teens or twenties in good health.

The chain couples TRBV6-5 to TRBJ2-7; 10 bases match TRBD1. After removal of 2 bases from V and 4 bases from J, the junction contained 8 bases not matched to a gene. In germline, CDR1 is MNHEY, CDR2 SVGAGI. The CDR3 is made up of 16 amino acids. CDR3 bases: TGTGCCAGCAGTTACACCCCGGGACAGGGGAGGTACGAGCAGTACTTC. Its translation is CASSYTPGQGRYEQYF.

The chain uses TRBV5-1 and TRBJ1-6, with a tentative D call TRBD1 (6 bases). The CDR3 has 15 amino acids. V dropped 2 bases and J dropped 9 bases, with 15 bases sitting between them. Germline CDR1 and CDR2: SGHRS and YFSETQ. DNA for the CDR3: TGCGCCAGCAGCTTATACAGGGAGTCGGGTTCACCCCTCCACTTT. Translating it yields CASSLYRESGSPLHF.

A few counts support this clone. The chain joins TRBV30 to TRBJ1-5; TRBD1 matches at 7 bases. Trimming removed 5 bases from V and 6 bases from J; junction bases left unmatched: 10. In germline, CDR1 is GTSNPN, CDR2 SVGIG (reference sequence). This CDR3 comprises 14 residues. Here the CDR3 DNA reads TGTGCCTGGTCCCTGACAGGGAGTAGTCAGCCCCAGCATTTT. It translates to CAWSLTGSSQPQHF.

The chain has TRBV7-2 and TRBJ1-1; D might be TRBD1 (5 bases). CDR3 length: 14 amino acids. The germline gives CDR1 SGHTA, CDR2 FQGNSA. Trimming removed 1 base from V and 4 bases from J, with 10 bases in between. The CDR3 loop is CASSLGGKGTEAFF. The CDR3 DNA follows: TGTGCCAGCAGCTTAGGGGGCAAGGGCACTGAAGCTTTCTTT.

The chain combines TRBV15 with TRBJ2-2; 9 nucleotides align to TRBD2. The CDR3 is 16 residues long. V gave up 0 bases and J gave up 3 bases; unmatched junction bases: 2. Germline V gene data show CDR1 as LNHNV and CDR2 as YYDKDF (reference sequence). CDR3 region: CATSRDLAGHTGELFF. CDR3 DNA: TGTGCCACCAGCAGAGACCTAGCGGGACACACCGGGGAGCTGTTTTTT.

The CDR3 DNA follows: TGTGCCAGTAGGGGCAGGGGTCATCAGCCCCAGCATTTT. This encodes CASRGRGHQPQHF. The V call is TRBV19, the J call TRBJ1-5; possible D gene TRBD1, 6 bases. V dropped 6 bases and J dropped 5 bases, with 11 bases sitting between them. The CDR3 length is 13 residues. Germline-derived CDR1 and CDR2 are LNHDA and SQIVND (reference sequence).

The V and J genes are TRBV14 and TRBJ1-3; D remains ambiguous. The ends were cut back, 0 bases at V and 0 bases at J, with 12 bases in the middle. Per germline, CDR1 SGHDN and CDR2 FVKESK. The CDR3 runs 17 residues. The CDR3 here is CASSQDTLSSSGNTIYF. The CDR3 region has the DNA TGTGCCAGCAGCCAAGATACCCTGTCGTCCTCTGGAAACACCATATATTTT.

V is TRBV5-1 and J is TRBJ1-6; a possible D gene is TRBD1 (5 bases). CDR1 is SGHRS and CDR2 is YFSETQ in the germline V gene. The CDR3 covers 13 residues. V lost 7 bases, J lost 9 bases, and 14 bases lay in between. The CDR3 spells CASGNLGGSPLHF. CDR3 in DNA: TGCGCCAGCGGCAACCTTGGGGGTTCACCCCTCCACTTT.

This chain links TRBV18 with TRBJ1-5; unclear D gene. Deletions cut 2 bases from V and 7 bases from J, with 9 bases between. The CDR3 runs to 13 residues. The germline V gene has CDR1 KGHSH and CDR2 LQKENI. The CDR3 loop is CASSPGLGQPQHF. The CDR3 DNA reads TGTGCCAGCTCACCAGGGTTGGGGCAGCCCCAGCATTTT.

The chain couples TRBV5-6 to TRBJ2-3; D gene uncertain. The CDR3 runs to 12 residues. The V gene's germline CDR1 is SGHDT and CDR2 YYEEEE. V was cut by 6 bases and J by 5 bases, with 10 bases left in between. For the CDR3, the DNA is TGTGCCAGCACCGAAATAGGAGATACGCAGTATTTT. Translated: CASTEIGDTQYF.

V usage is TRBV15 and J usage is TRBJ2-1; tentative D call: TRBD2 (6 bases). The germline gives CDR1 LNHNV, CDR2 YYDKDF (reference sequence). The CDR3 runs 16 residues. Deletions cut 0 bases from V and 7 bases from J, with 16 bases between. Here the CDR3 DNA reads TGTGCCACCAGCAGAGACTACACAGGAGGGACTAATGAGCAGTTCTTC. Residues: CATSRDYTGGTNEQFF.

The J gene is TRBJ1-5, the V gene TRBV6-5; possible D gene TRBD1, 6 bases. This CDR3 is 15 amino acids long. Germline values: CDR1 MNHEY, CDR2 SVGAGI. V was trimmed by 6 bases and J by 7 bases, leaving 19 bases between them. The CDR3 DNA reads as TGTGCCAGCAGACCTAGGCAGGGGCTACGACAGCCCCAGCATTTT. Translation: CASRPRQGLRQPQHF.

V is TRBV5-6 and J is TRBJ2-7; 7 bases are a match to TRBD1. V was clipped by 7 bases and J by 2 bases; unmatched bases: 15. Germline CDR1 and CDR2: SGHDT and YYEEEE. This CDR3 region has 16 residues. CDR3 amino acids: CASLLKPAGGAYEQYF. CDR3 DNA: TGTGCCAGCCTCCTAAAACCCGCAGGGGGTGCCTACGAGCAGTACTTC.

The chain joins TRBV7-2 to TRBJ1-2, with D maybe TRBD1 (5 bases). The CDR3 is 15 residues long. The germline CDR1 and CDR2 sequences are SGHTA and FQGNSA. V lost 8 bases and J 1 base, leaving 17 bases between the germline ends. The CDR3 spells CASPKQARYNYGYTF. The CDR3 DNA follows: TGTGCCAGCCCTAAACAGGCGCGCTATAACTATGGCTACACCTTC.

V usage is TRBV4-3 and J usage is TRBJ1-4, with TRBD1 matching over 10 bases. The CDR3 covers 15 residues. Germline values: CDR1 LGHNA, CDR2 YSLEER. After removal of 1 base from V and 8 bases from J, the junction contained 4 bases not matched to a gene. The CDR3 sequence: CASSQGDRGGEKLFF. Here the CDR3 DNA reads TGCGCCAGCAGCCAAGGGGACAGGGGAGGCGAAAAACTGTTTTTT.

The chain combines TRBV28 with TRBJ1-2; D gene ambiguous. CDR3 length equals 12 residues. V lost 6 bases to trimming and J lost 5 bases, with 10 bases between them. The germline V gene encodes CDR1 MDHEN and CDR2 SYDVKM. For the CDR3, the DNA is TGTGCCAGCAGCGAACAGCAGTATGGCTACACCTTC. Its translation: CASSEQQYGYTF.

The rearrangement uses TRBV4-3 and TRBJ2-3, with D perhaps TRBD2 (5 bases). CDR3 length: 15 amino acids. CDR1 LGHNA and CDR2 YSLEER come from the germline V gene. V was pared by 1 base and J by 0 bases, with 8 bases between. Here the CDR3 DNA reads TGCGCCAGCAGCCAAGCGGGGTCTAGCACAGATACGCAGTATTTT. Translated, it gives CASSQAGSSTDTQYF.

This clone was seen a single time. V is TRBV30 and J is TRBJ2-1, with 11 bases lining up with TRBD2. This CDR3 is 16 amino acids long. Germline assignment: CDR1 GTSNPN and CDR2 SVGIG (reference sequence). The junction had 13 bases not matched to a gene; V was cut back by 3 bases and J by 9 bases. The DNA for the CDR3 is TGTGCCTGGAGCGCCACACTAGCGGGAGAGGGTGGTGAGCAGTTCTTC. Its translation is CAWSATLAGEGGEQFF.